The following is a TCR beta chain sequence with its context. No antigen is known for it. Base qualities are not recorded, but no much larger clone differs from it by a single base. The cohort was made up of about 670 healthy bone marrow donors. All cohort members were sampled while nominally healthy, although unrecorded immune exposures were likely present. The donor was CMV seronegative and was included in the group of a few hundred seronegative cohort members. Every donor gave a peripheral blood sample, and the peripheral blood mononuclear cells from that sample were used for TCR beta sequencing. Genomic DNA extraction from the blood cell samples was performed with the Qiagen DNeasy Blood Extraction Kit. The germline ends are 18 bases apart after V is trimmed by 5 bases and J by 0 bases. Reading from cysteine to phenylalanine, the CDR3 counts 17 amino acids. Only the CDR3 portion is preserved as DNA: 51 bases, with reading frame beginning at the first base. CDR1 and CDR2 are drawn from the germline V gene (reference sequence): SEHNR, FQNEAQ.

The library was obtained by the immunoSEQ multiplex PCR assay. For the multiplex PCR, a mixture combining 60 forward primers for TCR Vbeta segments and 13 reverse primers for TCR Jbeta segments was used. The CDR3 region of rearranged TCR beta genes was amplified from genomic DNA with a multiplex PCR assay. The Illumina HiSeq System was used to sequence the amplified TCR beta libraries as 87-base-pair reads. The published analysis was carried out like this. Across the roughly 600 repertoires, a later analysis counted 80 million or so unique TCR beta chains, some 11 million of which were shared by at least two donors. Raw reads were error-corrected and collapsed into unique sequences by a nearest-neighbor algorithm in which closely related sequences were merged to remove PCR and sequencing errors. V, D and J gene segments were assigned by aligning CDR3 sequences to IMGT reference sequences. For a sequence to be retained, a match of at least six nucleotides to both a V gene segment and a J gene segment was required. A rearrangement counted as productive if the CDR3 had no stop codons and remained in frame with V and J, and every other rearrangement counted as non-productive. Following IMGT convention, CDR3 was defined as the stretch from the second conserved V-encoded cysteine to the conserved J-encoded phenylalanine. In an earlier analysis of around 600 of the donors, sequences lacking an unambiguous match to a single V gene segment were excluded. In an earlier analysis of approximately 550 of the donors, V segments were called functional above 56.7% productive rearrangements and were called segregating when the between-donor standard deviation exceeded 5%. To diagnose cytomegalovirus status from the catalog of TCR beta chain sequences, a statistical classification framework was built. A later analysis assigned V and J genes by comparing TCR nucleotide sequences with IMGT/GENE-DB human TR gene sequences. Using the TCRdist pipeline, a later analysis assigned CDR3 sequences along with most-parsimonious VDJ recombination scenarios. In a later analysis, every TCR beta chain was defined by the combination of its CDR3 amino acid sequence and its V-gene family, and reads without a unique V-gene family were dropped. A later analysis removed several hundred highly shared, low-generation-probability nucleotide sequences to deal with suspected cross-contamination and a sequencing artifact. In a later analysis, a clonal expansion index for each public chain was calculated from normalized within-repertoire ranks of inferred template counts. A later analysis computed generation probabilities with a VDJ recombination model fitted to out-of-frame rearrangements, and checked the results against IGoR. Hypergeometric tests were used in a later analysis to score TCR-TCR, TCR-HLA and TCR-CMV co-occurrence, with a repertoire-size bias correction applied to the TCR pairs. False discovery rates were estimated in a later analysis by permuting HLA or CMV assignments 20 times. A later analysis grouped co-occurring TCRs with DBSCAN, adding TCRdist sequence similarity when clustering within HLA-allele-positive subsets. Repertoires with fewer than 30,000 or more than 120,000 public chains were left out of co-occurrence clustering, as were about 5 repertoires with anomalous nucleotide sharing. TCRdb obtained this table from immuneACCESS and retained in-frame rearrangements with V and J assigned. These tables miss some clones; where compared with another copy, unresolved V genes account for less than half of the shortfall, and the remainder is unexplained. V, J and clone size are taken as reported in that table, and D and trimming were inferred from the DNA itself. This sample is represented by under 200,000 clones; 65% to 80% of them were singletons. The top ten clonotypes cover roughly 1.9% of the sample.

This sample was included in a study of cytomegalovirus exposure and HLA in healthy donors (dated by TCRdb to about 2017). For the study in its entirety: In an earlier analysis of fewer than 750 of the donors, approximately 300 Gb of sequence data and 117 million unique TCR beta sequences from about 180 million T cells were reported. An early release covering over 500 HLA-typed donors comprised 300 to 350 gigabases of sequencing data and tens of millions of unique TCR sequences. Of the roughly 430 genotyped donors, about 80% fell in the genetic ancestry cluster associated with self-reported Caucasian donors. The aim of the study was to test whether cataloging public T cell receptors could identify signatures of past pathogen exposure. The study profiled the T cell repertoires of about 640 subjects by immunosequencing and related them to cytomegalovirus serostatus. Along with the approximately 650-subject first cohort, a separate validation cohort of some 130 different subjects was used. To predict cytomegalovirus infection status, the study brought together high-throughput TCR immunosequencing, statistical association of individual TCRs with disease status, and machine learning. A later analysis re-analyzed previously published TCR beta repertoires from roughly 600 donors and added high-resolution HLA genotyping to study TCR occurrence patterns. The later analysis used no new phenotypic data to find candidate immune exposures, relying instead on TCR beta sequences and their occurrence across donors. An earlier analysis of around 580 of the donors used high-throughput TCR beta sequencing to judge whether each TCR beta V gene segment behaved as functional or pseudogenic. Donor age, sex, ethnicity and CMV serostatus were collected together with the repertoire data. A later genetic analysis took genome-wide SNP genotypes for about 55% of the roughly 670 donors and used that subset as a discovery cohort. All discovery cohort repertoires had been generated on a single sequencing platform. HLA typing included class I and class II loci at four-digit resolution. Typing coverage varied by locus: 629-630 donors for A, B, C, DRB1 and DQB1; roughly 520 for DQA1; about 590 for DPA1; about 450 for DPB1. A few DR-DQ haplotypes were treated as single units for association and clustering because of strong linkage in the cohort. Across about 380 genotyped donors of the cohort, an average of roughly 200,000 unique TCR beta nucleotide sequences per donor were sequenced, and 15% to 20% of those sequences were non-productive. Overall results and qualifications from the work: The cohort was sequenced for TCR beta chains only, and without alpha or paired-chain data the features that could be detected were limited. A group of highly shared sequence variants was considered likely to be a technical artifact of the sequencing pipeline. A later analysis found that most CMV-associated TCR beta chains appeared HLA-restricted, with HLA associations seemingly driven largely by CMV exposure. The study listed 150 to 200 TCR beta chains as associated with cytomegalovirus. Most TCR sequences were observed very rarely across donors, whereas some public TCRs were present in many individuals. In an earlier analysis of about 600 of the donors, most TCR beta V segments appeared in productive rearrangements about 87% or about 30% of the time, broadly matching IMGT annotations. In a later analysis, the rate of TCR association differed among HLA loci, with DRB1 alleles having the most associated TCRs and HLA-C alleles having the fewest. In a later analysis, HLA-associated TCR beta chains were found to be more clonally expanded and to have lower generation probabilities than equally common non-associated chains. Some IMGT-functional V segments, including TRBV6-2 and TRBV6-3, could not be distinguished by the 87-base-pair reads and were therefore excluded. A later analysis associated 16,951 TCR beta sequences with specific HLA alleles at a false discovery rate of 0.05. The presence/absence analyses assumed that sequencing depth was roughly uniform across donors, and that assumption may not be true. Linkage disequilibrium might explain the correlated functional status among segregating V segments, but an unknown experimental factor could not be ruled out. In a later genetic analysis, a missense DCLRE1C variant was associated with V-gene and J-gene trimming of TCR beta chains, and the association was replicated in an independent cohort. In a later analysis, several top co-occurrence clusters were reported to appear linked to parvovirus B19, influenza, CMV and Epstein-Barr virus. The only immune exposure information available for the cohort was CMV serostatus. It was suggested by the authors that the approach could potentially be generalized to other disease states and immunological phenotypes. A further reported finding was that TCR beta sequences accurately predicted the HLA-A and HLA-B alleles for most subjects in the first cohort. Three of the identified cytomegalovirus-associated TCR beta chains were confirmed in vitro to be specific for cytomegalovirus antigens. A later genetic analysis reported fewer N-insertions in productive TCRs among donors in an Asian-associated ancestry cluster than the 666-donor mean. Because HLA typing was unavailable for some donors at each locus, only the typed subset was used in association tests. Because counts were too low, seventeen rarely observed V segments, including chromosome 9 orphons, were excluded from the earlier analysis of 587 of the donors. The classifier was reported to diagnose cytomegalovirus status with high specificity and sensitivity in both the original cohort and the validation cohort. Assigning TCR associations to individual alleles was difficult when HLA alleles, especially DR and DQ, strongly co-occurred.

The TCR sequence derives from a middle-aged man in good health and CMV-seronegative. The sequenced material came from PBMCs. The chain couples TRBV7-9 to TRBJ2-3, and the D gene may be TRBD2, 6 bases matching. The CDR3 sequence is CASSPSTGGLSTDTQYF. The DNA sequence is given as TGTGCCAGCAGCCCCTCTACTGGGGGGTTAAGCACAGATACGCAGTATTTT.